This TCR beta chain was sequenced during a study of blood T cell repertoires in COVID-19. As handled by the study authors: Amplification from reference gene primers served as the basis for estimated nucleated cell counts. Data came from immunoSEQ multiplex PCR; TCRdb stores just in-frame clones and leaves some out. The V and J calls and clone size were taken over from that table, and D and trimming were inferred from the DNA. The table shows 200,000 to 300,000 clones, with about 91% occurring only once. J gave up 14 bases and V 5 bases, and 9 bases lay outside the gene matches. Germline V lookup: CDR1 SQVTM, CDR2 ANQGSEA. The CDR3 covers 11 residues.

The genes are TRBV29-1 and TRBJ1-5; 7 bases match TRBD1. The origin of this receptor is a person under 35 with COVID-19, enrolled during active disease. The source material was peripheral blood. The CDR3 DNA sequence: TGCAGCGTTAACCTGAGGGGGCAGGAGCATTTT. Translating gives CSVNLRGQEHF.